The rows below give T cell receptor beta chains drawn from one sample of a study of monozygotic twins with cystic fibrosis. The method was immunoSEQ multiplex PCR; TCRdb's version includes in-frame clones alone and lacks a portion of them. The data show about 5,000 clones, 96% seen once. Sequenced input: blood. All receptors come from a boy between 2 and 15 years old with cystic fibrosis. Both conserved end residues are part of each CDR3. A D gene is named only where the DNA matches it firmly. Part of the rows lack a size; the others show once, few, many or a class for expanded clones.

clone_size cdr3_length d_call j_call v_call cdr3_nt cdr3_aa
. 18 . TRBJ1-2 TRBV4-1 TGCGCCAGCAGCCGCCTAACACGGGGTGGGGCCTCAGTCTATGGCTACACCTTC CASSRLTRGGASVYGYTF
. 14 TRBD2 TRBJ2-5 TRBV6-5 TGTGCCAGCACCTCAACCCGGACTAGCCTAACCCAGTACTTC CASTSTRTSLTQYF
. 16 . TRBJ1-5 TRBV6-1 TGTGCCAGCAGTGCAACGTGGACTCGTGGCAATCAGCCCCAGCATTTT CASSATWTRGNQPQHF
. 16 . TRBJ2-2 TRBV13 TGTGCCAGCAGCTTTAAAGCGGAGACGAACACCGGGGAGCTGTTTTTT CASSFKAETNTGELFF
. 16 . TRBJ1-2 TRBV4-1 TGCGCCAGCAGCCAAGATGTGCCGGGTCATAACTATGGCTACACCTTC CASSQDVPGHNYGYTF
. 14 . TRBJ2-5 TRBV10-3 TGTGCCACTGGGGGGCTACCCAAGGGGGAGACCCAGTACTTC CATGGLPKGETQYF
. 15 . TRBJ1-5 TRBV7-8 TGTGCCAGCAGCTTAAGTGCCGGGGGGAATCAGCCCCAGCATTTT CASSLSAGGNQPQHF
. 19 . TRBJ1-5 TRBV4-1 TGCGCCAGCAGCCAAGATCCGGCTTCGACGGGACGGAGCAATCAGCCCCAGCATTTT CASSQDPASTGRSNQPQHF
. 17 . TRBJ1-1 TRBV15 TGTGCCACCAGCAGAGATTTGAATGAAGCAGGGTACACTGAAGCTTTCTTT CATSRDLNEAGYTEAFF
. 14 . TRBJ2-5 TRBV7-2 TGTGCCAGCAGCTTCGAGGTTCTCCAAGAGACCCAGTACTTC CASSFEVLQETQYF
once 16 . TRBJ1-2 TRBV18 TGTGCCAGCTCGCCGGAATGGGCGGGGATTAACTATGGCTACACCTTC CASSPEWAGINYGYTF
. 15 TRBD2 TRBJ2-5 TRBV5-1 TGCGCCAGCAGCTTGAAGTCGGGCGGGGGAGAGACCCAGTACTTC CASSLKSGGGETQYF
. 14 . TRBJ2-7 TRBV7-2 TGTGCCAGCAGCTTGACAGAACGTTCCTACGAGCAGTACTTC CASSLTERSYEQYF
. 12 . TRBJ2-1 TRBV7-6 TGTGCCAGCAGCTTAGGCCGCAATGAGCAGTTCTTC CASSLGRNEQFF
. 16 . TRBJ1-2 TRBV7-2 TGTGCCAGCAGCCCAGGCGCGGGCACAGCTTACTATGGCTACACCTTC CASSPGAGTAYYGYTF
. 16 . TRBJ1-6 TRBV16 TGTGCCAGCAGCCAAGGATTATACATACCAAATTCACCCCTCCACTTT CASSQGLYIPNSPLHF
. 12 . TRBJ1-1 TRBV11-2 TGTGCCAGCAGCTTAGGAGGAGACGAAGCTTTCTTT CASSLGGDEAFF
. 13 . TRBJ2-2 TRBV6-4 TGTGCCAGCAGTCGGGACGATCGGGGGGAGCTGTTTTTT CASSRDDRGELFF
. 14 . TRBJ1-1 TRBV5-7 TGTGCCAGCAGCTTGAAGGTAGTGAACACTGAAGCTTTCTTT CASSLKVVNTEAFF
. 16 . TRBJ2-3 TRBV7-2 TGTGCCAGCAGCCGCGCCGACCGGGCCGGGACAGATACGCAGTATTTT CASSRADRAGTDTQYF
. 14 . TRBJ1-2 TRBV10-3 TGTGCCATCAGTGAGGACCCTAGTAACTATGGCTACACCTTC CAISEDPSNYGYTF
. 14 . TRBJ1-6 TRBV10-3 TGTGCCATCAGTGATCGAAGGGGGAGTTCACCCCTCCACTTT CAISDRRGSSPLHF
. 16 . TRBJ1-3 TRBV7-2 TGTGCCAGCAGCCCTAGGAGGGGCCGCTCTGGAAACACCATATATTTT CASSPRRGRSGNTIYF
. 16 . TRBJ1-4 TRBV5-1 TGCGCCAGCAGCTTGGATCAGGGTAGGACTAATGAAAAACTGTTTTTT CASSLDQGRTNEKLFF
. 16 . TRBJ2-5 TRBV15 TGTGCCACCAGCGCCGAAAGGGCAGGGGCTCAAGAGACCCAGTACTTC CATSAERAGAQETQYF
. 15 TRBD1 TRBJ1-2 TRBV7-9 TGTGCCAGCAGCTATCCCGACAGGGACCACTATGGCTACACCTTC CASSYPDRDHYGYTF
. 15 TRBD1 TRBJ2-2 TRBV4-1 TGCGCCAGCAGCCAGGGGACAGGGTCCACCGGGGAGCTGTTTTTT CASSQGTGSTGELFF
. 18 TRBD2 TRBJ2-7 TRBV2 TGTGCCAGCGGAGGCATAGTAGCGGGGGGTCAAAGGTCCTACGAGCAGTACTTC CASGGIVAGGQRSYEQYF
. 15 . TRBJ1-6 TRBV4-1 TGCGCCAGCAGCCAAGAGAACCAGGGACGTTCACCCCTCCACTTT CASSQENQGRSPLHF
. 13 . TRBJ2-7 TRBV30 TGTGCCTGGAGTGTGGGCGGGGCCTACGAGCAGTACTTC CAWSVGGAYEQYF